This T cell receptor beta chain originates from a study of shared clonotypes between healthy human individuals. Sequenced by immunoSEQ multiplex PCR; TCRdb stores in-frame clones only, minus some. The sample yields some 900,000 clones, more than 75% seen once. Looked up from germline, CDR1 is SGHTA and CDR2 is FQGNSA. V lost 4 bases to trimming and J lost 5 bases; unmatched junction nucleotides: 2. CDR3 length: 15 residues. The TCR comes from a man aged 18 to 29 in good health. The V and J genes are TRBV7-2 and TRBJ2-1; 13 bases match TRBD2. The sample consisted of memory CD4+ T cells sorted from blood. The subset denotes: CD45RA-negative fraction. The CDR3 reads CASSSGTSGNNEQFF. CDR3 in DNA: TGTGCCAGCAGCTCCGGGACTAGCGGGAACAATGAGCAGTTCTTC.